Each of the 5 T cell receptor beta chains below was sequenced from the same sample in a study of cytomegalovirus exposure and HLA in healthy donors. Primers included in the PCR were 60 Vbeta and 13 Jbeta primers. TCRdb's copy holds only in-frame clones and misses some; the assay was immunoSEQ multiplex PCR. The data contain 30,000 to 45,000 clones, around 53% of them singletons. Sequenced input: PBMCs. The receptors derive from a woman between 40 and 55 years old in good health and CMV-seropositive.

This chain uses TRBV5-6 with TRBJ2-1, with D possibly being TRBD2 (6 bases). There are 15 residues in the CDR3. Germline V lookup: CDR1 SGHDT, CDR2 YYEEEE. Trimming pared 1 base from V and 7 bases from J, leaving 15 bases between. DNA for the CDR3: TGTGCCAGCAGCTTGATATACGGGGGTTGGAATGAGCAGTTCTTC. Its translation: CASSLIYGGWNEQFF.

This chain connects TRBV7-6 to TRBJ2-5; 9 positions agree with TRBD2. Trimming removed 5 bases from V and 3 bases from J; junction bases left unmatched: 4. Germline V lookup: CDR1 SGHVS, CDR2 FNYEAQ. The CDR3 contains 14 residues. The CDR3 loop reads CASSLTSGKETQYF. In DNA form, the CDR3 reads TGTGCCAGCAGCCTGACTAGCGGTAAAGAGACCCAGTACTTC.

V usage is TRBV5-1 and J usage is TRBJ2-1, with 12 bases aligning to TRBD2. Germline CDR1 and CDR2: SGHRS and YFSETQ. The CDR3 is made up of 16 amino acids. Trimming at V came to 0 bases and at J to 4 bases, leaving 2 bases not matched to a gene. CDR3 bases: TGCGCCAGCAGCTTGGGCGGGACTAGCGGGTACAATGAGCAGTTCTTC. As protein: CASSLGGTSGYNEQFF.

This clone turned up a few times. V and J are TRBV7-2 and TRBJ1-2, with 7 positions matching TRBD1. The CDR3 spans 17 residues. The V gene end was trimmed by 5 bases and the J gene end by 4 bases; junction bases not matched to a gene: 16. The germline V gene encodes CDR1 SGHTA and CDR2 FQGNSA. The CDR3 region has the DNA TGTGCCAGCAGCGTAAATCAAGGGGGCGTCCGGAGCTATGGCTACACCTTC. Its protein is CASSVNQGGVRSYGYTF.

V is TRBV2 and J is TRBJ2-3, with no clear D. This CDR3 comprises 12 residues. V dropped 11 bases and J dropped 4 bases, with 13 bases sitting between them. The germline V gene has CDR1 SNHLY and CDR2 FYNNEI. Here the CDR3 DNA reads TGTGCCGGTGGTAGTTTATCAGATACGCAGTATTTT. Amino acids: CAGGSLSDTQYF.